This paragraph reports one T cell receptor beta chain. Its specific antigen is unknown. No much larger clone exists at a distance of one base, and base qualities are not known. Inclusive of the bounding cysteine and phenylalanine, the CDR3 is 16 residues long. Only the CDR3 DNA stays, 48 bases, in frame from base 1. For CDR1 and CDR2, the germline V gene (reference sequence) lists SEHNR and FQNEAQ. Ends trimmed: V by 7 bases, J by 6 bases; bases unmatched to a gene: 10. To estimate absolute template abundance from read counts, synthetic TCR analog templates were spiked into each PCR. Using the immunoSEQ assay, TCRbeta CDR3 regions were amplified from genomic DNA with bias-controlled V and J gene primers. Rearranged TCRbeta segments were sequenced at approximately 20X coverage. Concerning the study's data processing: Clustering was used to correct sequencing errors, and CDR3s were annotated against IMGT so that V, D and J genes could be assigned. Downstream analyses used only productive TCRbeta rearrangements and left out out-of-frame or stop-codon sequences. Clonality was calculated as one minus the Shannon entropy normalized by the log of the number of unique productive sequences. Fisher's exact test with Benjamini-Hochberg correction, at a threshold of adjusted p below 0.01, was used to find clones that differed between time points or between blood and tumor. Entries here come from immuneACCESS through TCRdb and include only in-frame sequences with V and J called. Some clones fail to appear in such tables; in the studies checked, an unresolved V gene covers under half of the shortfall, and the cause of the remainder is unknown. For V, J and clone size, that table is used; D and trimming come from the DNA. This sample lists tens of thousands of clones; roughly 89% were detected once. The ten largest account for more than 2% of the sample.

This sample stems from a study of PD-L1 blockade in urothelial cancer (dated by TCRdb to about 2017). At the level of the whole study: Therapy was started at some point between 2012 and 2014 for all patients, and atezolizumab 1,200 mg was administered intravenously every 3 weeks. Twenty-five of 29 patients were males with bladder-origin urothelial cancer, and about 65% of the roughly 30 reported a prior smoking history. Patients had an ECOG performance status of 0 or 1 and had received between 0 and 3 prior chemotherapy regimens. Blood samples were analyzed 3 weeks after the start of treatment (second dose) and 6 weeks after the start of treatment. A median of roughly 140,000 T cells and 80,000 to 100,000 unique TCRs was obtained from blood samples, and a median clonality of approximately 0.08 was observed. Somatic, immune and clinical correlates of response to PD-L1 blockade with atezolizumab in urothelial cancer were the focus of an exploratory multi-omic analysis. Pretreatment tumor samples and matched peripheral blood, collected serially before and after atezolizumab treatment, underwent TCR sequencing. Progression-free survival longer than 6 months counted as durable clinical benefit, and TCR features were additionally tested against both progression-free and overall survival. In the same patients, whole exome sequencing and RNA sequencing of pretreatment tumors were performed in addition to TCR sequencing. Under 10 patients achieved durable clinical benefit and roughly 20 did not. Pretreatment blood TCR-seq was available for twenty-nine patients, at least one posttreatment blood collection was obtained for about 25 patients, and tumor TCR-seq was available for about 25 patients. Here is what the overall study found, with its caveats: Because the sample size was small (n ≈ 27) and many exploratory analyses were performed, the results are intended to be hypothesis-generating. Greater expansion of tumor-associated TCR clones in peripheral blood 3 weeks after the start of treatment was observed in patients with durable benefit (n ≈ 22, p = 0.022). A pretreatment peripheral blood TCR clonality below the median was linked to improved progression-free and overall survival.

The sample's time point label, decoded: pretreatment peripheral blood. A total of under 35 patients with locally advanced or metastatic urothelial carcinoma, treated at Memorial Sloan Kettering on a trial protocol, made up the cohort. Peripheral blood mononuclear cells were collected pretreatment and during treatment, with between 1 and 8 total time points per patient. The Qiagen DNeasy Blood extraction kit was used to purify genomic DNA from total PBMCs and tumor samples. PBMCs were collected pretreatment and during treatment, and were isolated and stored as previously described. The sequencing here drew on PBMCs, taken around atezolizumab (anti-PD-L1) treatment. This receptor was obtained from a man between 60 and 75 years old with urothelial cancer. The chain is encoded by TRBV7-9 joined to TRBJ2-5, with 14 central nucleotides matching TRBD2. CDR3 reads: CASTQGLAGGQQTQYF. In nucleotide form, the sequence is TGTGCCAGCACCCAAGGACTAGCGGGAGGTCAGCAGACCCAGTACTTC.